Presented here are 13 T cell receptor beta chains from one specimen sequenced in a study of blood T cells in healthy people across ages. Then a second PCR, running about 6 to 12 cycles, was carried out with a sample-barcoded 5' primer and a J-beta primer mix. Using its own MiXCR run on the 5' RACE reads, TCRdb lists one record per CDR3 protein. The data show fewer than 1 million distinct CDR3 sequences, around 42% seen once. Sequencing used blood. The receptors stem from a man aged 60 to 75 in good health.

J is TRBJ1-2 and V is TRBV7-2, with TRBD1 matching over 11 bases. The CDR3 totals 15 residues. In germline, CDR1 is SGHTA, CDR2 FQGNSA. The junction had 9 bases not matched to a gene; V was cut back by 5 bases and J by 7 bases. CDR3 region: CASSAPTGTGGGYTF. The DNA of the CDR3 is TGTGCCAGCAGCGCCCCTACCGGGACAGGGGGTGGCTACACCTTC.

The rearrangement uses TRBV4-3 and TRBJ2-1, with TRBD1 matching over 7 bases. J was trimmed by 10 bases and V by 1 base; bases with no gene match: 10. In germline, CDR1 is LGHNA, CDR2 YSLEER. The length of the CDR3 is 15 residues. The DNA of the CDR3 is TGCGCCAGCAGCCAAGGAAGCGCAGGGGGATACGAGCAGTTCTTC. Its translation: CASSQGSAGGYEQFF.

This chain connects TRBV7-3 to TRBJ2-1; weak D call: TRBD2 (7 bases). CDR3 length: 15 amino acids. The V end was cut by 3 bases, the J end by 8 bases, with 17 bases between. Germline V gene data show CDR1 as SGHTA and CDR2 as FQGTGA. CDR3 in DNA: TGTGCCAGCAGCTTCGAGGGGGGGCCAATGGATGAGCAGTTCTTC. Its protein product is CASSFEGGPMDEQFF. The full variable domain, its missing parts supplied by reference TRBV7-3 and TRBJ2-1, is GAGVSQTPSNKVTEKGKYVELRCDPISGHTALYWYRQSLGQGPEFLIYFQGTGAADDSGLPNDRFFAVRPEGSVSTLKIQRTERGDSAVYLCASSFEGGPMDEQFFGPGTRLTVL.

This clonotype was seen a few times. DNA of the CDR3: TGTGCCAGCAGTGTGACCGGACAGGGGGCGGTTGGCTACACCTTC. Translating it yields CASSVTGQGAVGYTF. The chain recombines TRBV27 with TRBJ1-2; 11 bases align to TRBD1. From germline, CDR1 is MNHEY and CDR2 SMNVEV (reference sequence). CDR3 length equals 15 residues. Trimming took 5 bases from V and 7 from J; bases not matched to a gene: 9.

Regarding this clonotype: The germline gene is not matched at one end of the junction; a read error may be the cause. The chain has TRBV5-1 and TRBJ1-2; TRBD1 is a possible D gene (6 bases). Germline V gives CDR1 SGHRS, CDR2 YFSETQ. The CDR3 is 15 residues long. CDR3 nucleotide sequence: TGCGCCAGCAGTCCCCCAAAACAGGGAAGCTATGGGTACACCTTC. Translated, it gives CASSPPKQGSYGYTF.

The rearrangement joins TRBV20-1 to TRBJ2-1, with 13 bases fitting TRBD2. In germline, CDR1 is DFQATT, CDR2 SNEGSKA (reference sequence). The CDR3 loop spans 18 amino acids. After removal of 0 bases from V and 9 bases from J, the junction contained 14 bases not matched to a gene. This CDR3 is CSARDYQRTSGGLPEQFF. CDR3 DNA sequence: TGCAGTGCTAGAGACTACCAAAGGACTAGCGGGGGTTTGCCTGAGCAGTTCTTC.

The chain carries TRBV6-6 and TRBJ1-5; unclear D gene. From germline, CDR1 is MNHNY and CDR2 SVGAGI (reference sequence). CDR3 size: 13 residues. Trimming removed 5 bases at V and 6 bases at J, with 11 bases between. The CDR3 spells CASSQNTAQPQHF. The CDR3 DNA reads TGTGCCAGCAGTCAAAACACGGCTCAGCCCCAGCATTTT.

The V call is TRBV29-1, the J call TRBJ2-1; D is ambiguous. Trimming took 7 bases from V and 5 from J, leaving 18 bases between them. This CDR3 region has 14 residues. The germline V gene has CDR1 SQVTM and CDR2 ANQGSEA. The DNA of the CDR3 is TGCAGCGCGACCGCATACCCCACCGACAATGAGCAGTTCTTC. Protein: CSATAYPTDNEQFF.

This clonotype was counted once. CDR3 coding DNA: TGTGCCAGTGACATTGGGGCTAGCTCCTACGAGCAGTACTTC. Protein: CASDIGASSYEQYF. The chain is built from TRBV7-9 and TRBJ2-7; D is perhaps TRBD1 (5 bases). CDR3 size: 14 residues. The germline CDR1 and CDR2 sequences are SEHNR and FQNEAQ (reference sequence). Deletions cut 9 bases from V and 0 bases from J, with 15 bases between.

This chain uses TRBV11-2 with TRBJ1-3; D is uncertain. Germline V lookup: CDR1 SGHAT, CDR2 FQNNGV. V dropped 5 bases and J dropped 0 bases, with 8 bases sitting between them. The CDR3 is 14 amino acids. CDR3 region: CASSAQFSGNTIYF. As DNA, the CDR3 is TGTGCCAGCAGCGCCCAATTCTCTGGAAACACCATATATTTT.

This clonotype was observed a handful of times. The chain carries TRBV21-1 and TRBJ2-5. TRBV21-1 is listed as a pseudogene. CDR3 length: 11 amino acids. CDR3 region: CASRHKETQYF. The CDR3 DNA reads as TGTGCCAGCAGGCACAAAGAGACCCAGTACTTC.

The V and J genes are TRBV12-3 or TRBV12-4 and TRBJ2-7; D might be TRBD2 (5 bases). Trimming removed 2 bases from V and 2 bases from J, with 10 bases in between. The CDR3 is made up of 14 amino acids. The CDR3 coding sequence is TGTGCCAGCAGTTTAACGGGGAACACCTACGAGCAGTACTTC. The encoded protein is CASSLTGNTYEQYF.

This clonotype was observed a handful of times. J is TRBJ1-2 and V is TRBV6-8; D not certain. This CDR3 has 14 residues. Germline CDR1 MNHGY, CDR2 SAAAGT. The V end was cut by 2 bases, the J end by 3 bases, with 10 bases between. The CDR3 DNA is TGTGCCAGCAGTTACAGGGAATTGGACTATGGCTACACCTTC. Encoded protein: CASSYRELDYGYTF.